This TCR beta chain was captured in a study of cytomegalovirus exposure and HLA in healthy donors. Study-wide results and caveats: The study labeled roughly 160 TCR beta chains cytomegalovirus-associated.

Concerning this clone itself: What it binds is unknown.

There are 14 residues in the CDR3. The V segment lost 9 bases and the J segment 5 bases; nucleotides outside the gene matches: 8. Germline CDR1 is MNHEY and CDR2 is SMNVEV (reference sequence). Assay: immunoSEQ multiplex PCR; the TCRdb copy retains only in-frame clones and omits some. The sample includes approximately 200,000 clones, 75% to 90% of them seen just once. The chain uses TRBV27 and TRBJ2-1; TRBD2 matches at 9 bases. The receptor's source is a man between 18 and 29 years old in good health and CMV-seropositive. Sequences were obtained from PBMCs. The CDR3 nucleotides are TGTGCCAGTGGGCTAGCGGGAATTGACAATGAGCAGTTCTTC. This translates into CASGLAGIDNEQFF.